This TCR beta chain was observed in a study of blood T cells in healthy people across ages. Study-level results: Diversity of TCR beta per million T cells declined in a roughly linear way with age.

Per individual sample, total RNA of at least 6 micrograms was extracted. A second 7 to 11 cycle PCR used barcoded and J-beta primers. TCRdb called the 5' RACE reads again in MiXCR, with one record for every CDR3 protein. The sample has 1.5 million or so distinct CDR3 sequences; less than 45% are singletons. CDR3 length equals 13 residues. Trimming took 2 bases from V and 7 from J, leaving 13 bases between them. In germline, CDR1 is GTSNPN, CDR2 SVGIG (reference sequence). Concerning this clonotype itself: Its antigen is currently unknown.

Material for sequencing was blood. J is TRBJ2-3 and V is TRBV30; D not certain. The TCR was taken from a woman aged 18-30 years in good health. Here the CDR3 reads CAWSYLETHTQYF. Here the CDR3 DNA reads TGTGCCTGGAGTTACCTAGAAACACATACGCAGTATTTT.